The 25 T cell receptor beta chains in this list originate from one sample, sequenced in a study of OX40 agonist ivuxolimab in advanced cancers. Produced via immunoSEQ multiplex PCR; TCRdb's table is partial and in-frame only. The table lists some 87,000 clones, about 94% of them singletons. The source material was CD4+ or CD8+ T cells sorted from blood, sampled in a trial of the OX40 agonist ivuxolimab. The source of these receptors is an adult with an advanced solid tumor such as melanoma, head and neck, liver or kidney cancer.

The gene calls are TRBV1 and TRBJ2-7; the table names TRBD2, a call not compared with the DNA. TRBV1 has pseudogene status. The CDR3 has 21 amino acids. CDR3: CTSSHGGASGLAAFDSYEQYF. DNA of the CDR3: TGCACCAGCAGCCATGGGGGAGCGTCGGGACTAGCGGCCTTTGACTCCTACGAGCAGTACTTC.

The rearrangement links TRBV5-4 to TRBJ2-1; 9 positions match TRBD2. The V and J ends lost 4 bases and 2 bases, in that order; junction bases with no gene match: 7. Germline-derived CDR1 and CDR2 are SGHNT and YYREEE (reference sequence). This CDR3 has 16 residues. CDR3 in amino acids: CASSPTSGLPYNEQFF. CDR3 DNA: TGTGCCAGCAGCCCCACTAGCGGGCTACCCTACAATGAGCAGTTCTTC.

The rearrangement joins TRBV19 to TRBJ1-2, with 8 nucleotides matching TRBD1. The CDR3 contains 14 residues. Looked up from germline, CDR1 is LNHDA and CDR2 is SQIVND (reference sequence). V lost 5 bases to trimming and J lost 3 bases; unmatched junction nucleotides: 5. CDR3 in DNA: TGTGCCAGTAGTCCGCCGGACAGGGACTATGGCTACACCTTC. Residues: CASSPPDRDYGYTF. The full variable domain, its missing parts supplied by reference TRBV19 and TRBJ1-2, is DGGITQSPKYLFRKEGQNVTLSCEQNLNHDAMYWYRQDPGQGLRLIYYSQIVNDFQKGDIAEGYSVSREKKESFPLTVTSAQKNPTAFYLCASSPPDRDYGYTFGSGTRLTVV.

The chain is built from TRBV19 and TRBJ2-7; TRBD2 aligns across 9 bases. V dropped 4 bases and J dropped 1; count of bases not matched to a gene: 5. The V gene's germline CDR1 is LNHDA and CDR2 SQIVND (reference sequence). The CDR3 totals 15 residues. The CDR3: CASSRAGGLSYEQYF. The CDR3 DNA is TGTGCCAGTAGTAGAGCGGGAGGCCTTTCCTACGAGCAGTACTTC.

The chain combines TRBV28 with TRBJ2-1, with TRBD2 matching 10 bases. V lost 3 bases to trimming and J lost 1 base; unmatched junction nucleotides: 6. This CDR3 is built from 17 residues. Germline loops: CDR1 MDHEN, CDR2 SYDVKM. The CDR3 DNA follows: TGTGCCAGCAGTTTTCCAGCGGGAGGGGTGTCCTACAATGAGCAGTTCTTC. It specifies CASSFPAGGVSYNEQFF.

The gene calls are TRBV4-3 and TRBJ1-1; tentatively, D is TRBD1 (6 bases). Trimming removed 1 base from V and 0 bases from J, with 9 bases in between. Germline-derived CDR1 and CDR2 are LGHNA and YSLEER. This CDR3 contains 15 residues. CDR3: CASSQGTAMNTEAFF. CDR3 nucleotides: TGCGCCAGCAGCCAAGGGACAGCCATGAACACTGAAGCTTTCTTT.

The chain links TRBV5-6 to TRBJ1-2, with D perhaps TRBD1 (5 bases). CDR1 and CDR2 (germline): SGHDT, YYEEEE. The V end was cut by 4 bases, the J end by 7 bases, with 17 bases between. The CDR3 sequence is 14 residues long. CDR3: CASSPTSGPPGYTF. In nucleotides, the CDR3 is TGTGCCAGCAGCCCCACTTCAGGGCCTCCTGGCTACACCTTC.

CDR3 nucleotide sequence: TGTGCCTGGAGTGGGAGACTACTAGCGGGAGGCGCAGATACGCAGTATTTT. This translates into CAWSGRLLAGGADTQYF. The chain has TRBV30 and TRBJ2-3; the match to TRBD2 covers 12 bases. Germline V lookup: CDR1 GTSNPN, CDR2 SVGIG (reference sequence). V dropped 1 base and J dropped 4; count of bases not matched to a gene: 9. The CDR3 has 17 amino acids. Combining the CDR3 with reference TRBV30 and TRBJ2-3 gives the whole variable domain SQTIHQWPATLVQPVGSPLSLECTVEGTSNPNLYWYRQAAGRGLQLLFYSVGIGQISSEVPQNLSASRPQDRQFILSSKKLLLSDSGFYLCAWSGRLLAGGADTQYFGPGTRLTVL.

The chain links TRBV5-1 to TRBJ2-7; 11 bases map to TRBD1. This CDR3 is built from 17 residues. With V trimmed by 3 bases and J by 0 bases, 8 bases remained unmatched. Germline V lookup: CDR1 SGHRS, CDR2 YFSETQ. The CDR3 DNA sequence: TGCGCCAGCAGCTACGGGACAGGGGGATCCAGCTCCTACGAGCAGTACTTC. Amino acid sequence: CASSYGTGGSSSYEQYF. The variable domain in full, with the rest retrieved from reference TRBV5-1 and TRBJ2-7, is KAGVTQTPRYLIKTRGQQVTLSCSPISGHRSVSWYQQTPGQGLQFLFEYFSETQRNKGNFPGRFSGRQFSNSRSEMNVSTLELGDSALYLCASSYGTGGSSSYEQYFGPGTRLTVT.

The chain carries TRBV11-2 and TRBJ1-1, with D unresolved. The germline gives CDR1 SGHAT, CDR2 FQNNGV. This CDR3 comprises 12 residues. The V and J ends lost 3 bases and 8 bases respectively, with 10 bases between them. The CDR3 DNA reads TGTGCCAGCAGCTTGACCACTTCCGAAGCTTTCTTT. This sequence encodes CASSLTTSEAFF.

The rearrangement uses TRBV12-5 and TRBJ1-1; perhaps TRBD1 as D (6 bases). The V gene's germline CDR1 is LGHNT and CDR2 FRNRAP. The germline V and J ends were trimmed by 1 base and 0 bases, with 9 bases remaining between them. The CDR3 runs to 15 residues. As DNA, the CDR3 is TGTGCTAGTGGTTTGGGGCAGGGGATGAACACTGAAGCTTTCTTT. Protein: CASGLGQGMNTEAFF.

This rearrangement joins TRBV11-1 to TRBJ2-1; TRBD1 or TRBD2 may be the D gene (6 bases each). This CDR3 is 16 amino acids long. Germline V CDR1 and CDR2: SGHAT, FQDESV (reference sequence). Trimming pared 0 bases from V and 5 bases from J, leaving 14 bases between. The CDR3 coding sequence is TGTGCCAGCAGCTTAGCTCCGGGGGCGCCGGACAATGAGCAGTTCTTC. It encodes CASSLAPGAPDNEQFF.

The chain joins TRBV13 to TRBJ1-1, with D possibly being TRBD1 (5 bases). CDR1 is PRHDT, CDR2 FYEKMQ, per germline (reference sequence). The CDR3 has 16 amino acids. The V gene lost 4 bases and the J gene lost 1 base, with 16 bases spanning the gap. The CDR3 sequence: CASSSGWGVGNTEAFF. In nucleotides, the CDR3 is TGTGCCAGCAGCTCTGGATGGGGGGTTGGGAACACTGAAGCTTTCTTT.

A note on this clone: At one of its ends the junction is not consistent with the germline gene, which may arise from a read error. This CDR3 reads CASSLERDPYNGQFF. In DNA, the CDR3 is TGTGCCAGCAGTTTAGAGCGGGACCCCTACAATGGGCAGTTCTTC. The chain recombines TRBV27 with TRBJ2-1; 7 bases agree with TRBD2. CDR3 length equals 15 residues. CDR1 and CDR2 (germline): MNHEY, SMNVEV (reference sequence).

The chain has TRBV7-9 and TRBJ2-7; 9 bases align to TRBD2. CDR3 length: 15 amino acids. Per germline, CDR1 SEHNR and CDR2 FQNEAQ (reference sequence). V lost 3 bases to trimming and J lost 2 bases; unmatched junction nucleotides: 5. The CDR3 spells CASSFSGSEPYEQYF. CDR3 coding DNA: TGTGCCAGCAGCTTTAGCGGGAGCGAGCCCTACGAGCAGTACTTC.

This chain connects TRBV6-5 to TRBJ1-3; 10 bases map to TRBD1. There are 15 residues in the CDR3. V lost 5 bases to trimming and J lost 2 bases; unmatched junction nucleotides: 3. The V gene's germline CDR1 is MNHEY and CDR2 SVGAGI. The CDR3 spells CASSPGTGAGNTIYF. The CDR3 bases are TGTGCCAGCAGTCCCGGGACAGGGGCTGGAAACACCATATATTTT.

The V call is TRBV11-2, the J call TRBJ1-1; D is undetermined. V was cut by 4 bases and J by 4 bases, with 16 bases left in between. Per the germline V gene, CDR1 is SGHAT and CDR2 is FQNNGV. The CDR3 is 15 residues long. Here the CDR3 reads CASSSPRGEGTEAFF. For the CDR3, the DNA is TGTGCCAGCAGCTCCCCGCGTGGGGAAGGCACTGAAGCTTTCTTT.

V usage is TRBV7-9 and J usage is TRBJ1-2, with 9 bases aligning to TRBD1. Trimming at V came to 1 base and at J to 7 bases, leaving 4 bases not matched to a gene. The CDR3 contains 14 residues. The V gene's germline CDR1 is SEHNR and CDR2 FQNEAQ (reference sequence). CDR3 nucleotides: TGTGCCAGCAGCTTAGGTACAGGGGGCTCTGGCTACACCTTC. Translating gives CASSLGTGGSGYTF. Variable domain in full (rest from reference TRBV7-9 and TRBJ1-2): DTGVSQNPRHKITKRGQNVTFRCDPISEHNRLYWYRQTLGQGPEFLTYFQNEAQLEKSRLLSDRFSAERPKGSFSTLEIQRTEQGDSAMYLCASSLGTGGSGYTFGSGTRLTVV.

The V and J genes are TRBV18 and TRBJ2-7; the match to TRBD2 covers 10 bases. This CDR3 has 19 amino acids. After removal of 4 bases from V and 2 bases from J, the junction contained 17 bases not matched to a gene. Germline-derived CDR1 and CDR2 are KGHSH and LQKENI. The CDR3 bases are TGTGCCAGCTCACTCCCCGAGGTGTGGCTAGCGGGAGAACCCTACGAGCAGTACTTC. This sequence encodes CASSLPEVWLAGEPYEQYF.

This chain connects TRBV28 to TRBJ1-5; D gene uncertain. The CDR3 has 12 residues. The V end lost 5 bases, the J end lost 6 bases, and 8 bases lay between the germline ends. The germline V gene encodes CDR1 MDHEN and CDR2 SYDVKM. The CDR3, as DNA: TGTGCCAGCAGTCTCCGCGGTCAGCCCCAGCATTTT. This sequence encodes CASSLRGQPQHF. The full variable domain, rest sourced from reference TRBV28 and TRBJ1-5, is DVKVTQSSRYLVKRTGEKVFLECVQDMDHENMFWYRQDPGLGLRLIYFSYDVKMKEKGDIPEGYSVSREKKERFSLILESASTNQTSMYLCASSLRGQPQHFGDGTRLSIL.

The table lists this clone with a count of one. This sequence joins TRBV5-1 and TRBJ2-1; 12 nucleotides match TRBD2. There are 16 residues in the CDR3. Trimming removed 4 bases from V and 2 bases from J; junction bases left unmatched: 4. CDR1 is SGHRS, CDR2 YFSETQ, per germline. The CDR3 loop is CASSTLAGGPYNEQFF. CDR3 DNA: TGCGCCAGCAGCACACTAGCGGGAGGACCCTACAATGAGCAGTTCTTC.

J is TRBJ2-1 and V is TRBV4-2, with 9 positions matching TRBD2. In germline, CDR1 is LGHNA, CDR2 YNFKEQ. The CDR3 spans 17 residues. The J segment lost 3 bases and the V segment lost 5 bases, leaving 11 bases of the junction unmatched. The DNA for the CDR3 is TGTGCCAGCAGCTTCCCGACAGCTAGCGGGAACTACAATGAGCAGTTCTTC. Its protein product is CASSFPTASGNYNEQFF.

V gene TRBV9 combines with J gene TRBJ2-1; TRBD2 matches at 11 bases. Germline CDR1 reads SGDLS; CDR2 reads YYNGEE. The trim removed 1 base at V and 5 bases at J, leaving 5 bases unmatched. There are 16 residues in the CDR3. CDR3 sequence: CASSVSRLAGHNEQFF. As DNA, the CDR3 is TGTGCCAGCAGCGTATCTCGACTAGCGGGACACAATGAGCAGTTCTTC.

The sample holds one count of this clone. The CDR3 here is CASYGTEVYGYTF. The DNA for the CDR3 is TGTGCCAGCTATGGGACAGAGGTGTATGGCTACACCTTC. The V and J genes are TRBV2 and TRBJ1-2, with TRBD1 identical over 7 bases. From germline, CDR1 is SNHLY and CDR2 FYNNEI. The CDR3 is 13 amino acids. The J segment lost 5 bases and the V segment lost 8 bases, leaving 8 bases of the junction unmatched.

The chain combines TRBV7-9 with TRBJ2-1; D might be TRBD1 (5 bases). This CDR3 is built from 14 residues. With 5 bases removed from V and 5 bases from J, the gap between germline ends came to 13 bases. The germline CDR1 and CDR2 sequences are SEHNR and FQNEAQ (reference sequence). The CDR3 loop is CASSPTGQNNEQFF. CDR3 nucleotide sequence: TGTGCCAGCAGCCCTACCGGACAAAACAATGAGCAGTTCTTC.